This entry lists 20 T cell receptor beta chains sequenced from one sample in a study of blood T cell repertoires in COVID-19. The protocol was immunoSEQ multiplex PCR, while the TCRdb copy is restricted to in-frame clones and leaves out a portion. This table has approximately 120,000 clones, approximately 90% appearing once. The sample comprised peripheral blood. The receptors shown here come from a woman over 75 with acute or convalescent COVID-19.

The count of this clone is one. The chain links TRBV24-1 to TRBJ2-3; D not resolved. The V gene's germline CDR1 is KGHDR and CDR2 SFDVKD. V was trimmed by 3 bases and J by 0 bases, leaving 12 bases between them. This CDR3 spans 16 amino acids. The chain's CDR3 is CATSDPRVESTDTQYF. The CDR3 coding sequence is TGTGCCACCAGTGATCCCCGCGTAGAGAGCACAGATACGCAGTATTTT.

The J gene is TRBJ2-3, the V gene TRBV11-3, with 9 nucleotides matching TRBD2. Germline CDR1 and CDR2: SGHNT and YENEEA. J lost 2 bases, V lost 1 base, and 1 base had no gene match. This CDR3 is 15 amino acids long. This CDR3 is CASSLGGGDTDTQYF. The CDR3 bases are TGTGCCAGCAGCTTAGGCGGGGGGGACACAGATACGCAGTATTTT.

This chain connects TRBV7-6 to TRBJ2-7; D gene unclear. This CDR3 comprises 14 residues. Trimming stripped 1 base from V and 0 bases from J, with 7 bases between. Germline CDR1 SGHVS, CDR2 FNYEAQ. The CDR3 region has the DNA TGTGCCAGCAGCTTAGAGCTGAGCTCCTACGAGCAGTACTTC. Translation: CASSLELSSYEQYF.

V is TRBV7-8 and J is TRBJ2-2; D not resolved. This CDR3 is 14 amino acids long. CDR1 is SGHVS, CDR2 FQNEAQ, per germline. V was pared by 4 bases and J by 5 bases, with 11 bases between. The CDR3, as DNA: TGTGCCAGCAGCTATTTGCGGTCGACCGGGGAGCTGTTTTTT. Translating gives CASSYLRSTGELFF.

The V and J genes are TRBV15 and TRBJ2-1, with 7 bases matching TRBD1. The V gene's germline CDR1 is LNHNV and CDR2 YYDKDF (reference sequence). The J segment lost 5 bases and the V segment lost 2 bases, leaving 6 bases of the junction unmatched. This CDR3 contains 15 residues. The CDR3 reads CATSRPGTADNEQFF. In DNA form, the CDR3 reads TGTGCCACCAGCAGACCCGGGACAGCCGACAATGAGCAGTTCTTC. Supplemented by reference TRBV15 and TRBJ2-1, the full variable domain reads DAMVIQNPRYQVTQFGKPVTLSCSQTLNHNVMYWYQQKSSQAPKLLFHYYDKDFNNEADTPDNFQSRRPNTSFCFLDIRSPGLGDTAMYLCATSRPGTADNEQFFGPGTRLTVL.

The chain couples TRBV3-1 (or the pseudogene TRBV3-2) to TRBJ2-7; maybe TRBD2 (5 bases). The CDR3 consists of 14 residues. The ends were cut back, 3 bases at V and 0 bases at J, with 9 bases in the middle. Germline lookup yields CDR1 LGHDT and CDR2 YNNKEL (reference sequence). The CDR3 region has the DNA TGTGCCAGCAGCCATAGCGACACCTCCTACGAGCAGTACTTC. Translating gives CASSHSDTSYEQYF.

The genes are TRBV4-3 and TRBJ1-4; TRBD1 might be the D (5 bases). The germline gives CDR1 LGHNA, CDR2 YSLEER. The CDR3 is 15 amino acids. Between the trimmed V and J ends, which lost 1 base and 5 bases, there was a span of 11 bases. The CDR3 DNA is TGCGCCAGCAGCCAAGTGATGGGGGGAAATGAAAAACTGTTTTTT. Translated, it gives CASSQVMGGNEKLFF.

The chain employs TRBV5-1 and TRBJ2-3; the D gene is possibly TRBD2 (6 bases). The V gene's germline CDR1 is SGHRS and CDR2 YFSETQ. The CDR3 extends over 14 amino acids. The germline V and J ends were trimmed by 5 bases and 2 bases, with 12 bases remaining between them. Here the CDR3 reads CASRGSGLTDTQYF. In DNA, the CDR3 is TGCGCCAGCAGGGGTAGCGGCCTCACAGATACGCAGTATTTT. Together with reference TRBV5-1 and TRBJ2-3, the CDR3 gives the full variable domain: KAGVTQTPRYLIKTRGQQVTLSCSPISGHRSVSWYQQTPGQGLQFLFEYFSETQRNKGNFPGRFSGRQFSNSRSEMNVSTLELGDSALYLCASRGSGLTDTQYFGPGTRLTVL.

This chain links TRBV10-1 with TRBJ1-2, with D possibly TRBD1 on 6 matching bases. Germline values: CDR1 WNHNN, CDR2 SYGVQD (reference sequence). Trimming removed 6 bases from V and 3 bases from J, with 11 bases in between. The CDR3 length is 13 residues. The CDR3 loop reads CASRVQGDYGYTF. In nucleotides, the CDR3 is TGCGCCAGCAGAGTACAGGGCGACTATGGCTACACCTTC.

The chain is built from TRBV7-6 and TRBJ2-2; 12 nucleotides match TRBD1. The junction had 8 bases not matched to a gene; V was cut back by 6 bases and J by 3 bases. Per germline, CDR1 SGHVS and CDR2 FNYEAQ. CDR3 length: 17 amino acids. The CDR3 coding sequence is TGTGCCAGCAGGGGACAGGGGGCAACGACACACACCGGGGAGCTGTTTTTT. This sequence encodes CASRGQGATTHTGELFF.

The rearrangement uses TRBV10-2 and TRBJ2-5; 8 bases map to TRBD2. The CDR3 loop spans 14 amino acids. Germline V lookup: CDR1 WSHSY, CDR2 SAAADI. J lost 5 bases, V lost 8 bases, and 10 bases had no gene match. CDR3 nucleotide sequence: TGCGCCAGCCAGTCCGGGGGGGGTCTTGAGACCCAGTACTTC. It specifies CASQSGGGLETQYF.

This clone appeared once. The chain has TRBV2 and TRBJ1-1; 9 nucleotides align to TRBD1. Looked up from germline, CDR1 is SNHLY and CDR2 is FYNNEI. The CDR3 runs to 14 residues. The V segment lost 8 bases and the J segment 1 base; nucleotides outside the gene matches: 5. DNA of the CDR3: TGTGCCAGCTCCTGGACAGGGGAGAACACTGAAGCTTTCTTT. Its protein is CASSWTGENTEAFF.

The chain carries TRBV11-2 and TRBJ1-2, with 7 bases that match TRBD1. The germline gives CDR1 SGHAT, CDR2 FQNNGV. Trimming cost V 5 bases and J 5 bases; bases outside gene matches: 5. This CDR3 region has 13 residues. The CDR3 region is CASSPGTDYGYTF. Here the CDR3 DNA reads TGTGCCAGCAGCCCCGGGACAGATTATGGCTACACCTTC.

This chain uses TRBV20-1 with TRBJ2-5; 7 bases agree with TRBD2. Germline V lookup: CDR1 DFQATT, CDR2 SNEGSKA (reference sequence). This CDR3 is built from 12 residues. V was clipped by 3 bases and J by 5 bases; unmatched bases: 3. The CDR3 nucleotides are TGCAGTGCTAGTTACGGGAGGGAGACCCAGTACTTC. The encoded protein is CSASYGRETQYF.

The rearrangement links TRBV12-3 or TRBV12-4 to TRBJ1-2, with 7 positions matching TRBD1. The CDR3 sequence is 13 residues long. The junction had 8 bases not matched to a gene; V was cut back by 7 bases and J by 6 bases. The chain's CDR3 is CASTAGTAHGYTF. For the CDR3, the DNA is TGTGCCAGCACCGCCGGGACAGCACATGGCTACACCTTC.

The gene calls are TRBV9 and TRBJ2-1; TRBD1 matches at 9 bases. Trimming at V came to 0 bases and at J to 4 bases, leaving 5 bases not matched to a gene. Per the germline V gene, CDR1 is SGDLS and CDR2 is YYNGEE. The CDR3 spans 16 residues. CDR3 sequence: CASSVGDRVGYNEQFF. CDR3 nucleotides: TGTGCCAGCAGCGTAGGGGACAGGGTAGGATACAATGAGCAGTTCTTC.

The chain joins TRBV7-2 to TRBJ2-5, with 7 positions matching TRBD2. This CDR3 comprises 16 residues. Trimming at V came to 2 bases and at J to 7 bases, leaving 13 bases not matched to a gene. Germline V gives CDR1 SGHTA, CDR2 FQGNSA. In DNA form, the CDR3 reads TGTGCCAGCAGCTTAAGGTTCGGAGCGGGGAGGGGGACCCAGTACTTC. It specifies CASSLRFGAGRGTQYF.

The chain recombines TRBV27 with TRBJ2-1; TRBD2 is a possible D gene (6 bases). The CDR3 runs 14 residues. V lost 2 bases and J 6 bases, leaving 11 bases between the germline ends. Germline V gives CDR1 MNHEY, CDR2 SMNVEV (reference sequence). The CDR3 nucleotides are TGTGCCAGCAGTTTAACCGGACTATTCAATGAGCAGTTCTTC. This encodes CASSLTGLFNEQFF.

The V and J genes are TRBV6-5 and TRBJ1-3; the match to TRBD1 covers 9 bases. CDR1 is MNHEY and CDR2 is SVGAGI in the germline V gene. V lost 4 bases, J lost 4 bases, and 2 bases stayed unmatched. CDR3 size: 14 residues. Written as DNA, the CDR3 is TGTGCCAGCAGTTCACAGGGGGCCGGAAACACCATATATTTT. Protein product: CASSSQGAGNTIYF.

The V and J genes are TRBV18 and TRBJ2-7, with 8 bases fitting TRBD2. V lost 5 bases to trimming and J lost 6 bases; unmatched junction nucleotides: 9. Germline values: CDR1 KGHSH, CDR2 LQKENI. CDR3 length equals 14 residues. CDR3 residues: CASSAGGGGIEQYF. The CDR3 nucleotides read TGTGCCAGCTCAGCCGGGGGCGGGGGGATCGAGCAGTACTTC.